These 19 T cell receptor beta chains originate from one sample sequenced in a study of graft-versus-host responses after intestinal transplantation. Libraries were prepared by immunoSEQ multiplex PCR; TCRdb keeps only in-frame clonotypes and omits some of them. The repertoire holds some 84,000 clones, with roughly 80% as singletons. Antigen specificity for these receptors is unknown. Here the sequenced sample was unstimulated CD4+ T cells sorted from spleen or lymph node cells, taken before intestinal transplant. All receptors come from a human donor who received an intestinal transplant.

CDR3 in amino acids: CASSSVGAAWSSPLHF. CDR3 DNA sequence: TGTGCCAGCAGTTCAGTAGGGGCAGCTTGGAGTTCACCCCTCCACTTT. The chain uses TRBV28 and TRBJ1-6; D might be TRBD1 (5 bases). This CDR3 comprises 16 residues. Germline V gene sequence: CDR1 MDHEN, CDR2 SYDVKM. V was cut by 4 bases and J by 9 bases, with 19 bases left in between.

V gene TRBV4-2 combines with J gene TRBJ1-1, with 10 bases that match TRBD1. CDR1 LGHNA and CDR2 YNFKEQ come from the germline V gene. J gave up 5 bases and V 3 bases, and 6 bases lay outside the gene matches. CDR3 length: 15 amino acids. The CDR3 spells CASSHTGTGETEAFF. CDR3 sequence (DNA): TGTGCCAGCAGCCACACCGGGACAGGGGAAACTGAAGCTTTCTTT.

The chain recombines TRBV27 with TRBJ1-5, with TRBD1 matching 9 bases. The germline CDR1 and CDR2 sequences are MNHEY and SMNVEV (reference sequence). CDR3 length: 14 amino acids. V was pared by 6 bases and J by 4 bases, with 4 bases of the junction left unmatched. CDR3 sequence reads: CASRTGGANQPQHF. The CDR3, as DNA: TGTGCCAGCAGAACAGGGGGCGCGAATCAGCCCCAGCATTTT.

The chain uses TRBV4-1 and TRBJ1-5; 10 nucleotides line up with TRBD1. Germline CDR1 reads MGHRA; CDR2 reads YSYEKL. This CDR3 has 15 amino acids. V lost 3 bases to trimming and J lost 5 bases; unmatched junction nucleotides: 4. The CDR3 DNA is TGCGCCAGCAGCCAGTTCGGGACAGGGGATCAGCCCCAGCATTTT. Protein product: CASSQFGTGDQPQHF.

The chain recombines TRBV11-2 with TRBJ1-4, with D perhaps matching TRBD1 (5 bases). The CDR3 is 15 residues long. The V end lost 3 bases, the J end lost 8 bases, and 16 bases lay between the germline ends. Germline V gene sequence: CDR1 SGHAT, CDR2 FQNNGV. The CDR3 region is CASSFPTGRGEKLFF. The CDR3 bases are TGTGCCAGCAGCTTCCCCACAGGCCGAGGAGAAAAACTGTTTTTT.

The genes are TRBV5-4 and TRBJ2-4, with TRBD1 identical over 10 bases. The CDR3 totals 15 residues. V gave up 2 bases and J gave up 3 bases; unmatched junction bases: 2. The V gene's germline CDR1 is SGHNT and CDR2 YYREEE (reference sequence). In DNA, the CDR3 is TGTGCCAGCAGCTTCCGGACAGGGGGCAAAAACATTCAGTACTTC. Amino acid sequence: CASSFRTGGKNIQYF.

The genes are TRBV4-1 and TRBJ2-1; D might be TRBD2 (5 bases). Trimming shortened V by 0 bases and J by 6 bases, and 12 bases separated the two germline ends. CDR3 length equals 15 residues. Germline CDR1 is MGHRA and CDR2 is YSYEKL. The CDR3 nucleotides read TGCGCCAGCAGCCAAGATTGGCTAGCTGGCAATGAGCAGTTCTTC. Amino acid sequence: CASSQDWLAGNEQFF.

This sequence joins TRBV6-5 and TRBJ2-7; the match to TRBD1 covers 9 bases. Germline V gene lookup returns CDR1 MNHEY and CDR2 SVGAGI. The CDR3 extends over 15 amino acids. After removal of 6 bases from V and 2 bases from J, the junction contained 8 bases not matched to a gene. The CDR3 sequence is CASRPPGQGPYEQYF. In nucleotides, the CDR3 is TGTGCCAGCAGACCTCCGGGACAGGGACCCTACGAGCAGTACTTC.

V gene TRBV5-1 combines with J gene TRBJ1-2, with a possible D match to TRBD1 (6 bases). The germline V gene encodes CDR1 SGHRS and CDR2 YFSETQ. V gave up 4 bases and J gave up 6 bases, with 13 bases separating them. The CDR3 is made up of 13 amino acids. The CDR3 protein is CASSVDRIDGYTF. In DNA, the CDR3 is TGCGCCAGCAGCGTAGACAGGATTGATGGCTACACCTTC.

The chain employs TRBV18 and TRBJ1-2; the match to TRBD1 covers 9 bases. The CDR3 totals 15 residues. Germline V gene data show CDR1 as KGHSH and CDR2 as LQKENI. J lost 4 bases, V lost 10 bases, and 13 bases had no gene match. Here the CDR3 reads CAIKRGTGSGYGYTF. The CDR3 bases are TGTGCCATCAAAAGGGGGACAGGGAGCGGCTATGGCTACACCTTC.

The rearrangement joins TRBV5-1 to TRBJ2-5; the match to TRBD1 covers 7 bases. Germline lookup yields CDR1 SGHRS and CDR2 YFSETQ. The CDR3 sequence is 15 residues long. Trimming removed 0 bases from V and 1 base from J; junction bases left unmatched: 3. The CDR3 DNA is TGCGCCAGCAGCTTGGACCCAGGGGGCCAAGAGACCCAGTACTTC. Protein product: CASSLDPGGQETQYF.

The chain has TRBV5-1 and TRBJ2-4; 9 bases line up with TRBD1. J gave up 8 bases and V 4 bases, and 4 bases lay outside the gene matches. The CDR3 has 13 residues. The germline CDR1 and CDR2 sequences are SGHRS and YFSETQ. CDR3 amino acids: CASSGTGLDIQYF. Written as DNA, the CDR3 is TGCGCCAGCAGCGGGACAGGGTTGGACATTCAGTACTTC. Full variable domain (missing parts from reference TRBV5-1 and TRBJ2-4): KAGVTQTPRYLIKTRGQQVTLSCSPISGHRSVSWYQQTPGQGLQFLFEYFSETQRNKGNFPGRFSGRQFSNSRSEMNVSTLELGDSALYLCASSGTGLDIQYFGAGTRLSVL.

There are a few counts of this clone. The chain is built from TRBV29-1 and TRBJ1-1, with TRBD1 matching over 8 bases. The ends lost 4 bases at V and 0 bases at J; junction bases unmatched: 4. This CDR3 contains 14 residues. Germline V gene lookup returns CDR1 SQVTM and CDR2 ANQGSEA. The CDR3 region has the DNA TGCAGCGTTGTGCAGGGGGCGGTGAACACTGAAGCTTTCTTT. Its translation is CSVVQGAVNTEAFF. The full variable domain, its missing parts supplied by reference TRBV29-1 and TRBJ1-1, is SAVISQKPSRDICQRGTSLTIQCQVDSQVTMMFWYRQQPGQSLTLIATANQGSEATYESGFVIDKFPISRPNLTFSTLTVSNMSPEDSSIYLCSVVQGAVNTEAFFGQGTRLTVV.

The CDR3 bases are TGTGCCAGCAGCTTAGGTTCAGGGGTAGTGGAGACCCAGTACTTC. It translates to CASSLGSGVVETQYF. The rearrangement links TRBV7-2 to TRBJ2-5; tentative D call: TRBD1 (6 bases). V was cut by 1 base and J by 5 bases, with 14 bases left in between. This CDR3 has 15 amino acids. Germline V CDR1 and CDR2: SGHTA, FQGNSA. The whole variable domain, filled in from reference TRBV7-2 and TRBJ2-5, reads GAGVSQSPSNKVTEKGKDVELRCDPISGHTALYWYRQSLGQGLEFLIYFQGNSAPDKSGLPSDRFSAERTGGSVSTLTIQRTQQEDSAVYLCASSLGSGVVETQYFGPGTRLLVL.

The CDR3 nucleotides read TGCAGCGTTGGTGCAGGGTTCGAGACCCAGTACTTC. It yields the protein CSVGAGFETQYF. The rearrangement links TRBV29-1 to TRBJ2-5; D perhaps matches TRBD1 (5 bases). Germline CDR1 SQVTM, CDR2 ANQGSEA. The CDR3 consists of 12 residues. V was trimmed by 4 bases and J by 5 bases, leaving 11 bases between them. The variable domain in full, completed from reference TRBV29-1 and TRBJ2-5, reads SAVISQKPSRDICQRGTSLTIQCQVDSQVTMMFWYRQQPGQSLTLIATANQGSEATYESGFVIDKFPISRPNLTFSTLTVSNMSPEDSSIYLCSVGAGFETQYFGPGTRLLVL.

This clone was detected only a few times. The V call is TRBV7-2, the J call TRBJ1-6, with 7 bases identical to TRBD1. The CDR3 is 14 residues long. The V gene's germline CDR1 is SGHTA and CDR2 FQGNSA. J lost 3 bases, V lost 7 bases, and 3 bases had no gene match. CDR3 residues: CASTRDSYNSPLHF. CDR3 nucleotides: TGTGCCAGCACCCGGGACAGCTATAATTCACCCCTCCACTTT.

The CDR3 nucleotides are TGTGCCAGCACCTTGGGAGTGTCCAATTCACCCCTCCACTTT. Amino acids: CASTLGVSNSPLHF. The rearrangement uses TRBV6-6 and TRBJ1-6; D uncertain. Trimming shortened V by 7 bases and J by 7 bases, and 14 bases separated the two germline ends. CDR1 and CDR2 (germline): MNHNY, SVGAGI (reference sequence). The CDR3 runs 14 residues.

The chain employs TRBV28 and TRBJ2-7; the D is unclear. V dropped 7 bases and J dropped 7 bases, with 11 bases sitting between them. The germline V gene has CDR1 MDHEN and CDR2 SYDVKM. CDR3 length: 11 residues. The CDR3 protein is CASTDRVEQYF. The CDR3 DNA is TGTGCCAGCACCGACCGGGTAGAGCAGTACTTC. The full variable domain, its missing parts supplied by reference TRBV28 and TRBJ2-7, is DVKVTQSSRYLVKRTGEKVFLECVQDMDHENMFWYRQDPGLGLRLIYFSYDVKMKEKGDIPEGYSVSREKKERFSLILESASTNQTSMYLCASTDRVEQYFGPGTRLTVT.

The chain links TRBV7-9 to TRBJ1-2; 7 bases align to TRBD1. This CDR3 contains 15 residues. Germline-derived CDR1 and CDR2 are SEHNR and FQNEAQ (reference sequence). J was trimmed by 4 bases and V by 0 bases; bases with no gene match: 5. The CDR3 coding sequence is TGTGCCAGCAGCTTAGCTAGGGACAGTTTCTATGGCTACACCTTC. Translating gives CASSLARDSFYGYTF.